The 17 T cell receptor beta chains below were found in one sample sequenced in a study of beta chain features in type 1 diabetes. Study-wide results and limits: Among patients with Type 1 diabetes, TCRB CDR3s were moderately but significantly shorter in every one of the four CD4+ subsets.

No antigens are known for them. The authors reverse transcribed all of the isolated RNA, so sequencing captured expressed TCRB transcripts. Using immunoSEQ multiplex PCR, the repertoire was profiled, and TCRdb retains in-frame clones only, with some absent. The sample lists about 230,000 clones, 16% occurring once. The specimen sequenced was naive CD4+ T cells from blood. Receptors originate from a man aged 25 to 45 with type 1 diabetes.

This clone appeared a few times. The gene calls are TRBV29-1 and TRBJ2-3; D is possibly TRBD1 (5 bases). V shed 6 bases and J shed 0 bases, with 22 bases lying between them. The CDR3 consists of 17 residues. Germline V lookup: CDR1 SQVTM, CDR2 ANQGSEA. Here the CDR3 reads CSVKNQRGSWSTDTQYF. The CDR3 DNA follows: TGCAGCGTCAAAAACCAAAGGGGAAGCTGGAGCACAGATACGCAGTATTTT.

This clone has a single count. The V and J genes are TRBV4-3 and TRBJ2-1, with 7 bases matching TRBD1. With 1 base clipped from V and 5 bases from J, the junction kept 2 bases outside the gene matches. Germline assignment: CDR1 LGHNA and CDR2 YSLEER. This CDR3 is built from 14 residues. For the CDR3, the DNA is TGCGCCAGCAGCCAAGCGGACAGGAACAATGAGCAGTTCTTC. Its protein is CASSQADRNNEQFF.

This clone was observed a handful of times. The chain carries TRBV28 and TRBJ2-1; D call uncertain. Germline V CDR1 and CDR2: MDHEN, SYDVKM. This CDR3 comprises 12 residues. Deletions cut 2 bases from V and 15 bases from J, with 14 bases between. The CDR3, as DNA: TGTGCCAGCAGTTTAAAACTCATTCGGACGTTCTTC. It translates to CASSLKLIRTFF.

This clone has a handful of counts. The rearrangement links TRBV5-1 to TRBJ2-5, with 8 bases identical to TRBD2. Germline V gene sequence: CDR1 SGHRS, CDR2 YFSETQ. This CDR3 is 18 amino acids long. V was pared by 4 bases and J by 4 bases, with 18 bases of the junction left unmatched. The CDR3 DNA reads TGCGCCAGCAGCCCGTGGGCTAGCGGGCCTACCTCCCGAGAGACCCAGTACTTC. It specifies CASSPWASGPTSRETQYF.

This chain uses TRBV30 with TRBJ1-2; no reliable D call. V lost 2 bases and J 4 bases, leaving 5 bases between the germline ends. The CDR3 contains 11 residues. Looked up from germline, CDR1 is GTSNPN and CDR2 is SVGIG (reference sequence). The CDR3 region has the DNA TGTGCCTGGAGTCAATTCTATGGCTACACCTTC. This sequence encodes CAWSQFYGYTF.

The chain uses TRBV10-3 and TRBJ2-5; 14 positions match TRBD2. Germline-derived CDR1 and CDR2 are ENHRY and SYGVKD. J gave up 2 bases and V 8 bases, and 7 bases lay outside the gene matches. The CDR3 runs 16 residues. CDR3 amino acids: CAIGLAGGGVQETQYF. The CDR3 DNA sequence: TGTGCCATCGGACTAGCGGGAGGAGGGGTGCAAGAGACCCAGTACTTC.

This clone has more than one count but fewer than ten. The chain couples TRBV4-1 to TRBJ2-5; TRBD1 might be the D (5 bases). This CDR3 is built from 15 residues. The V end was cut by 0 bases, the J end by 2 bases, with 10 bases between. CDR1 MGHRA and CDR2 YSYEKL come from the germline V gene. DNA of the CDR3: TGCGCCAGCAGCCAAGATCGGGCAGGGCAAGAGACCCAGTACTTC. The encoded protein is CASSQDRAGQETQYF.

This clone was recorded a few times. The gene calls are TRBV7-9 and TRBJ1-2; the D gene is possibly TRBD1 (5 bases). V dropped 2 bases and J dropped 5 bases, with 9 bases sitting between them. The CDR3 is made up of 13 amino acids. CDR1 is SEHNR and CDR2 is FQNEAQ in the germline V gene (reference sequence). In DNA form, the CDR3 reads TGTGCCAGCAGCTTAAGAGGGGAGTATGGCTACACCTTC. It translates to CASSLRGEYGYTF.

This rearrangement joins TRBV29-1 to TRBJ1-2, with 9 positions matching TRBD1. Germline lookup yields CDR1 SQVTM and CDR2 ANQGSEA. This CDR3 spans 14 amino acids. Trimming cost V 6 bases and J 2 bases; bases outside gene matches: 7. The CDR3 reads CSVEQGAANYGYTF. The DNA for the CDR3 is TGCAGCGTGGAACAGGGGGCCGCCAACTATGGCTACACCTTC.

This clone was observed a few times. The V call is TRBV28, the J call TRBJ2-7; 7 bases agree with TRBD1. The CDR3 length is 14 residues. The germline V gene has CDR1 MDHEN and CDR2 SYDVKM. Trimming cost V 6 bases and J 5 bases; bases outside gene matches: 10. CDR3 in DNA: TGTGCCAGCAGAATGGGGACAGCTCTCCACGAGCAGTACTTC. Translating it yields CASRMGTALHEQYF.

This rearrangement joins TRBV2 to TRBJ1-3; D unresolved. V was pared by 6 bases and J by 0 bases, with 9 bases between. The CDR3 contains 14 residues. CDR1 is SNHLY, CDR2 FYNNEI, per germline. CDR3 DNA: TGTGCCAGCAGCGTACTTTACTCTGGAAACACCATATATTTT. It yields the protein CASSVLYSGNTIYF. Using reference TRBV2 and TRBJ1-3 for the parts outside the CDR3, the full variable domain is EPEVTQTPSHQVTQMGQEVILRCVPISNHLYFYWYRQILGQKVEFLVSFYNNEISEKSEIFDDQFSVERPDGSNFTLKIRSTKLEDSAMYFCASSVLYSGNTIYFGEGSWLTVV.

The genes are TRBV28 and TRBJ2-4, with a possible D match to TRBD2 (6 bases). This CDR3 is built from 13 residues. CDR1 and CDR2 (germline): MDHEN, SYDVKM. With 10 bases removed from V and 3 bases from J, the gap between germline ends came to 13 bases. CDR3 bases: TGTGCCACCCTCTTCGGGGGCAAAAACATTCAGTACTTC. This gives the protein CATLFGGKNIQYF. Variable domain in full (rest from reference TRBV28 and TRBJ2-4): DVKVTQSSRYLVKRTGEKVFLECVQDMDHENMFWYRQDPGLGLRLIYFSYDVKMKEKGDIPEGYSVSREKKERFSLILESASTNQTSMYLCATLFGGKNIQYFGAGTRLSVL.

The chain recombines TRBV30 with TRBJ2-1; D is unresolved. This CDR3 contains 14 residues. Germline V gene sequence: CDR1 GTSNPN, CDR2 SVGIG (reference sequence). Trimming stripped 6 bases from V and 0 bases from J, with 12 bases between. CDR3 in amino acids: CACRGRTSYNEQFF. For the CDR3, the DNA is TGTGCCTGCCGAGGACGGACCTCCTACAATGAGCAGTTCTTC.

This clone was counted only a few times. The chain joins TRBV29-1 to TRBJ2-3; no definite D call. Germline CDR1 and CDR2: SQVTM and ANQGSEA. The CDR3 runs to 13 residues. Between the trimmed V and J ends, which lost 5 bases and 0 bases, there was a span of 9 bases. This chain's CDR3 is CSVRHSSTDTQYF. CDR3 nucleotide sequence: TGCAGCGTTAGACATTCTAGCACAGATACGCAGTATTTT.

The sample holds a few counts of this clone. The chain couples TRBV7-2 to TRBJ2-3; 11 bases agree with TRBD2. CDR3 length equals 16 residues. CDR1 and CDR2 (germline): SGHTA, FQGNSA. Trimming at V came to 3 bases and at J to 4 bases, leaving 6 bases not matched to a gene. The CDR3 loop reads CASSLRLAGSSDTQYF. In DNA form, the CDR3 reads TGTGCCAGCAGCTTGAGACTAGCGGGATCGTCAGATACGCAGTATTTT.

This clone was observed a handful of times. The gene calls are TRBV9 and TRBJ2-1; D is unresolved. V dropped 0 bases and J dropped 3 bases, with 7 bases sitting between them. Germline V gives CDR1 SGDLS, CDR2 YYNGEE. The CDR3 has 14 residues. The CDR3 sequence is CASSVGPNYNEQFF. The CDR3 DNA sequence: TGTGCCAGCAGCGTAGGGCCCAACTACAATGAGCAGTTCTTC.

The chain employs TRBV29-1 and TRBJ1-5; TRBD1 matches at 12 bases. Germline CDR1 and CDR2: SQVTM and ANQGSEA. The CDR3 totals 13 residues. With V trimmed by 6 bases and J by 5 bases, 2 bases remained unmatched. The CDR3 coding sequence is TGCAGCGTGGGGACAGGGGGCGATCAGCCCCAGCATTTT. This sequence encodes CSVGTGGDQPQHF.